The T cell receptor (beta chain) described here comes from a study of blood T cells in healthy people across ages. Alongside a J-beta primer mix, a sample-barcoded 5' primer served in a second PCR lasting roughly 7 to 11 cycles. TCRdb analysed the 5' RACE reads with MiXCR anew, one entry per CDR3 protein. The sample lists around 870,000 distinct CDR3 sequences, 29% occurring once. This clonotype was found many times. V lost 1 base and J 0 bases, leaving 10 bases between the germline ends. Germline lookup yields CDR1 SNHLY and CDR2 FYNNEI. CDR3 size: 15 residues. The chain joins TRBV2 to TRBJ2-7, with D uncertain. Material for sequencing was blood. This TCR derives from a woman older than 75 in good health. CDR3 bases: TGTGCCAGCAGTGAAGGATCGATCGCCTCCTACGAGCAGTACTTC. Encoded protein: CASSEGSIASYEQYF.